Shown below are 32 T cell receptor beta chains from a single sample sequenced in a study of blood T cell repertoires in COVID-19. Measured with immunoSEQ multiplex PCR; TCRdb has only the in-frame clones, and not every one. Of about 210,000 clones in the sample, less than 85% are singletons; the top ten hold 7.5% to 9%. The sample comprised peripheral blood. The receptor set was obtained from a woman of 80 years or more with COVID-19, enrolled during active disease.

The chain carries TRBV18 and TRBJ1-3, with D unresolved. Trimming shortened V by 8 bases and J by 0 bases, and 8 bases separated the two germline ends. This CDR3 comprises 13 residues. Germline V gene data show CDR1 as KGHSH and CDR2 as LQKENI. CDR3 DNA sequence: TGTGCCAGCGGCACGGGCTCTGGAAACACCATATATTTT. This codes for CASGTGSGNTIYF.

The rearrangement joins TRBV9 to TRBJ2-5, with TRBD2 identical over 7 bases. V lost 0 bases and J lost 4; bases outside the gene matches: 3. Germline-derived CDR1 and CDR2 are SGDLS and YYNGEE. This CDR3 contains 14 residues. CDR3 amino acids: CASSVEAGVETQYF. In nucleotides, the CDR3 is TGTGCCAGCAGCGTAGAGGCGGGAGTAGAGACCCAGTACTTC.

The table lists this clone with a count of one. This sequence joins TRBV3-1 (or the pseudogene TRBV3-2) and TRBJ1-4; possible D gene TRBD1, 5 bases. The CDR3 runs 13 residues. Germline V gives CDR1 LGHDT, CDR2 YNNKEL (reference sequence). The V end lost 3 bases, the J end lost 8 bases, and 10 bases lay between the germline ends. The CDR3 is CASSHQGGEKLFF. For the CDR3, the DNA is TGTGCCAGCAGCCACCAGGGAGGCGAAAAACTGTTTTTT.

The chain uses TRBV5-5 and TRBJ1-3, with a weak D call TRBD1 (5 bases). The germline V gene encodes CDR1 SGHKS and CDR2 YYEKEE (reference sequence). The CDR3 has 16 amino acids. The V end was cut by 0 bases, the J end by 0 bases, with 10 bases between. DNA of the CDR3: TGTGCCAGCAGCTTGGTAGAAGGGGTCTCTGGAAACACCATATATTTT. Translation: CASSLVEGVSGNTIYF.

The rearrangement links TRBV27 to TRBJ2-7; D possibly corresponds to TRBD2 (5 bases). The CDR3 runs to 16 residues. Germline CDR1 is MNHEY and CDR2 is SMNVEV (reference sequence). The V and J ends lost 6 bases and 3 bases respectively, with 21 bases between them. CDR3 sequence reads: CASSSFSGHPSYEQYF. The DNA of the CDR3 is TGTGCCAGCAGCTCGTTCAGCGGCCACCCCAGCTACGAGCAGTACTTC.

The chain recombines TRBV5-1 with TRBJ2-5; D remains ambiguous. The ends were cut back, 0 bases at V and 4 bases at J, with 10 bases in the middle. Germline CDR1 is SGHRS and CDR2 is YFSETQ. The CDR3 sequence is 14 residues long. For the CDR3, the DNA is TGCGCCAGCAGCTTGGACCTCCCGGGAGAGACCCAGTACTTC. It translates to CASSLDLPGETQYF.

The chain has TRBV5-1 and TRBJ1-1; 7 bases are shared with TRBD1. V gave up 4 bases and J gave up 7 bases; unmatched junction bases: 10. This CDR3 comprises 14 residues. The germline V gene has CDR1 SGHRS and CDR2 YFSETQ. CDR3 coding DNA: TGCGCCAGCAGCCAAAACACGCCAGGGGGTGAAGCTTTCTTT. Translating gives CASSQNTPGGEAFF.

The chain has TRBV11-2 and TRBJ2-5; TRBD2 agrees at 12 bases. Germline values: CDR1 SGHAT, CDR2 FQNNGV. The CDR3 loop spans 17 amino acids. V was pared by 3 bases and J by 1 base, with 6 bases of the junction left unmatched. The CDR3 nucleotides read TGTGCCAGCAGCTTCACTAGCGGGGGGAACCCCCAAGAGACCCAGTACTTC. Residues: CASSFTSGGNPQETQYF.

This rearrangement joins TRBV5-8 to TRBJ1-4, with D unresolved. The length of the CDR3 is 16 residues. The V gene's germline CDR1 is SGHTS and CDR2 YDEGEE. V was clipped by 0 bases and J by 8 bases, with 17 bases between them. CDR3 in DNA: TGTGCCAGCAGCTTGGGGAGTTCCGGGGAACGGGAAAAACTGTTTTTT. Translation: CASSLGSSGEREKLFF. The variable domain in full, with the rest retrieved from reference TRBV5-8 and TRBJ1-4, is EAGVTQSPTHLIKTRGQQATLRCSPISGHTSVYWYQQALGLGLQFLLWYDEGEERNRGNFPPRFSGRQFPNYSSELNVNALELEDSALYLCASSLGSSGEREKLFFGSGTQLSVL.

This clone was observed a single time. The chain has TRBV2 and TRBJ2-1; D possibly corresponds to TRBD2 (5 bases). Germline CDR1 is SNHLY and CDR2 is FYNNEI. This CDR3 comprises 13 residues. The V end lost 1 base, the J end lost 12 bases, and 13 bases lay between the germline ends. CDR3: CASSEDRGFGQFF. The DNA of the CDR3 is TGTGCCAGCAGTGAAGATCGAGGGTTCGGGCAGTTCTTC. The full variable domain, with the rest looked up from reference TRBV2 and TRBJ2-1, is EPEVTQTPSHQVTQMGQEVILRCVPISNHLYFYWYRQILGQKVEFLVSFYNNEISEKSEIFDDQFSVERPDGSNFTLKIRSTKLEDSAMYFCASSEDRGFGQFFGPGTRLTVL.

There are many counts of this clone. The CDR3 loop is CASARGGNQPQHF. In DNA form, the CDR3 reads TGTGCCAGCGCCAGGGGGGGCAATCAGCCCCAGCATTTT. The chain employs TRBV12-3 or TRBV12-4 and TRBJ1-5; 7 bases map to TRBD1. The CDR3 spans 13 residues. Germline trimming cut 8 bases from V and 2 bases from J; bases unmatched to any gene: 3.

This chain links TRBV14 with TRBJ1-4; D gene unclear. The germline V gene encodes CDR1 SGHDN and CDR2 FVKESK. V dropped 3 bases and J dropped 8 bases, with 16 bases sitting between them. The CDR3 consists of 15 residues. The CDR3 loop reads CASSHNSPRVEKLFF. As DNA, the CDR3 is TGTGCCAGCAGCCACAACAGCCCCCGTGTAGAAAAACTGTTTTTT.

The genes are TRBV24-1 and TRBJ2-1; 13 nucleotides match TRBD2. V gave up 9 bases and J gave up 4 bases; unmatched junction bases: 8. Per germline, CDR1 KGHDR and CDR2 SFDVKD. CDR3 length: 16 residues. CDR3 sequence: CATSGTSGKSYNEQFF. The CDR3 nucleotides are TGTGCCACCTCCGGGACTAGCGGGAAAAGTTACAATGAGCAGTTCTTC.

V and J are TRBV6-1 and TRBJ1-4, with D perhaps matching TRBD1 (6 bases). Deletions cut 1 base from V and 12 bases from J, with 18 bases between. The CDR3 totals 15 residues. Germline lookup yields CDR1 MNHNS and CDR2 SASEGT. In DNA, the CDR3 is TGTGCCAGCAGTGAAGAGGGGGGGTCCGGAGGTGAACTGTTTTTT. Protein product: CASSEEGGSGGELFF.

The CDR3 DNA reads TGCGCCAGCAGCTTGGACAGGGCGGGCACTGAAGCTTTCTTT. Translation: CASSLDRAGTEAFF. This sequence joins TRBV5-1 and TRBJ1-1; tentative D call: TRBD1 (6 bases). With 0 bases removed from V and 4 bases from J, the gap between germline ends came to 10 bases. The CDR3 has 14 residues. The V gene's germline CDR1 is SGHRS and CDR2 YFSETQ.

In its sample, this clone was seen a few times. The chain is built from TRBV19 and TRBJ2-7; 9 nucleotides line up with TRBD1. Trimming took 10 bases from V and 5 from J; bases not matched to a gene: 12. This CDR3 is 14 amino acids long. The germline CDR1 and CDR2 sequences are LNHDA and SQIVND (reference sequence). The CDR3 DNA sequence: TGTGCCACCCGATCGCCGGGACAGGGCAACGAGCAGTACTTC. It encodes CATRSPGQGNEQYF.

The CDR3 here is CASSVGVVTYEQYF. The CDR3 coding sequence is TGTGCCAGCAGCGTAGGAGTAGTCACCTACGAGCAGTACTTC. This chain connects TRBV9 to TRBJ2-7; D is undetermined. Germline assignment: CDR1 SGDLS and CDR2 YYNGEE. Deletions cut 0 bases from V and 2 bases from J, with 9 bases between. The CDR3 runs to 14 residues. Full variable domain (outside the CDR3, taken from reference TRBV9 and TRBJ2-7): DSGVTQTPKHLITATGQRVTLRCSPRSGDLSVYWYQQSLDQGLQFLIQYYNGEERAKGNILERFSAQQFPDLHSELNLSSLELGDSALYFCASSVGVVTYEQYFGPGTRLTVT.

J is TRBJ2-5 and V is TRBV5-1, with D possibly TRBD2 on 5 matching bases. The CDR3 length is 14 residues. Per the germline V gene, CDR1 is SGHRS and CDR2 is YFSETQ. The ends were cut back, 4 bases at V and 5 bases at J, with 15 bases in the middle. The CDR3 DNA follows: TGCGCCAGCAGCCCCCGGGAACCTAGGGAGACCCAGTACTTC. Its translation: CASSPREPRETQYF.

V and J are TRBV3-1 (or the pseudogene TRBV3-2) and TRBJ1-5, with a possible D match to TRBD1 (5 bases). Germline V gene data show CDR1 as LGHDT and CDR2 as YNNKEL (reference sequence). V lost 0 bases to trimming and J lost 7 bases, with 10 bases between them. The CDR3 contains 14 residues. The CDR3: CASSQDNAGQPQHF. Here the CDR3 DNA reads TGTGCCAGCAGCCAAGATAATGCAGGGCAGCCCCAGCATTTT.

The V call is TRBV5-1, the J call TRBJ1-4, with D perhaps TRBD1 (6 bases). Germline V gene sequence: CDR1 SGHRS, CDR2 YFSETQ. Trimming shortened V by 0 bases and J by 3 bases, and 12 bases separated the two germline ends. This CDR3 region has 16 residues. The DNA of the CDR3 is TGCGCCAGCAGCTTGGTCCGACAGGCTCCTAATGAAAAACTGTTTTTT. It encodes CASSLVRQAPNEKLFF.

The chain is built from TRBV27 and TRBJ1-1; possible D gene TRBD1, 6 bases. Germline V gene data show CDR1 as MNHEY and CDR2 as SMNVEV (reference sequence). Trimming cost V 7 bases and J 0 bases, with 9 bases left between them. CDR3 length: 13 residues. DNA of the CDR3: TGTGCCAGCAATCAGGGGTTGAACACTGAAGCTTTCTTT. Translating gives CASNQGLNTEAFF.

This rearrangement joins TRBV5-1 to TRBJ2-3, with 11 nucleotides matching TRBD2. Per the germline V gene, CDR1 is SGHRS and CDR2 is YFSETQ. CDR3 size: 14 residues. J gave up 10 bases and V 2 bases, and 6 bases lay outside the gene matches. The CDR3 DNA is TGCGCCAGCAGCTTACTAGCGGGGGACGAGGCGCAGTATTTT. This codes for CASSLLAGDEAQYF.

Here the CDR3 reads CATSSGAGELFF. The CDR3 DNA reads TGTGCCACCAGTAGCGGCGCCGGGGAGCTGTTTTTT. The chain links TRBV24-1 to TRBJ2-2, with D possibly matching TRBD2 (5 bases). The V end was cut by 6 bases, the J end by 6 bases, with 7 bases between. CDR3 length: 12 amino acids. Germline assignment: CDR1 KGHDR and CDR2 SFDVKD.

The chain employs TRBV2 and TRBJ2-2, with 14 bases identical to TRBD2. V was pared by 6 bases and J by 8 bases, with 5 bases of the junction left unmatched. Germline V gene lookup returns CDR1 SNHLY and CDR2 FYNNEI. This CDR3 spans 15 amino acids. The chain's CDR3 is CASRGLAGGWGELFF. In nucleotides, the CDR3 is TGTGCCAGCAGAGGACTAGCGGGAGGATGGGGGGAGCTGTTTTTT.

V gene TRBV7-2 combines with J gene TRBJ1-1; D might be TRBD1 (6 bases). CDR1 is SGHTA and CDR2 is FQGNSA in the germline V gene. The CDR3 length is 13 residues. Between the trimmed V and J ends, which lost 5 bases and 5 bases, there was a span of 12 bases. The CDR3 DNA sequence: TGTGCCAGCAGCCGACAGGCCCCAACTGAAGCTTTCTTT. Translation gives CASSRQAPTEAFF.

There are a few counts of this clone. The V and J genes are TRBV28 and TRBJ1-6; 9 bases are shared with TRBD1. The CDR3 sequence is 16 residues long. With 8 bases clipped from V and 6 bases from J, the junction kept 11 bases outside the gene matches. Germline V gene sequence: CDR1 MDHEN, CDR2 SYDVKM. The CDR3 DNA reads as TGTGCCAGCCGAATCTCGGTGGGACAGGGTAATTCACCCCTCCACTTT. Translation: CASRISVGQGNSPLHF.

CDR3 amino acids: CASSEDRNEQFF. Here the CDR3 DNA reads TGTGCCAGCAGTGAAGACAGAAATGAGCAGTTCTTC. J is TRBJ2-1 and V is TRBV6-1; D remains unclear. CDR1 MNHNS and CDR2 SASEGT come from the germline V gene. The V end lost 1 base, the J end lost 7 bases, and 5 bases lay between the germline ends. This CDR3 has 12 residues.

V usage is TRBV7-9 and J usage is TRBJ1-4; D remains ambiguous. Trimming cost V 1 base and J 5 bases, with 8 bases left between them. The CDR3 sequence is 14 residues long. Germline CDR1 reads SEHNR; CDR2 reads FQNEAQ (reference sequence). The CDR3 region has the DNA TGTGCCAGCAGCTTAGGAGGAGACAATGAAAAACTGTTTTTT. Its translation: CASSLGGDNEKLFF. The whole variable domain, filled in from reference TRBV7-9 and TRBJ1-4, reads DTGVSQNPRHKITKRGQNVTFRCDPISEHNRLYWYRQTLGQGPEFLTYFQNEAQLEKSRLLSDRFSAERPKGSFSTLEIQRTEQGDSAMYLCASSLGGDNEKLFFGSGTQLSVL.

The chain recombines TRBV5-6 with TRBJ2-7, with D possibly being TRBD2 (6 bases). The CDR3 extends over 13 amino acids. V gave up 6 bases and J gave up 1 base, with 11 bases separating them. CDR1 SGHDT and CDR2 YYEEEE come from the germline V gene. CDR3 sequence: CASTLGRSYEQYF. For the CDR3, the DNA is TGTGCCAGCACCCTGGGGAGGTCCTACGAGCAGTACTTC.

V gene TRBV9 combines with J gene TRBJ2-7; 8 bases fit TRBD2. V shed 0 bases, J shed 2 bases, and the junction held 13 bases outside the gene matches. This CDR3 has 18 residues. CDR1 is SGDLS and CDR2 is YYNGEE in the germline V gene. CDR3 coding DNA: TGTGCCAGCAGCGTAGGGAAGGTAGGGCTAGCGGGCACCTACGAGCAGTACTTC. As protein: CASSVGKVGLAGTYEQYF. The full variable domain, its missing parts supplied by reference TRBV9 and TRBJ2-7, is DSGVTQTPKHLITATGQRVTLRCSPRSGDLSVYWYQQSLDQGLQFLIQYYNGEERAKGNILERFSAQQFPDLHSELNLSSLELGDSALYFCASSVGKVGLAGTYEQYFGPGTRLTVT.

The chain joins TRBV7-9 to TRBJ2-7, with D maybe TRBD1 (7 bases). The CDR3 runs 15 residues. Between the trimmed V and J ends, which lost 4 bases and 6 bases, there was a span of 19 bases. Looked up from germline, CDR1 is SEHNR and CDR2 is FQNEAQ (reference sequence). The CDR3 protein is CASSSPAGGPGEQYF. DNA for the CDR3: TGTGCCAGCAGCTCCCCGGCAGGGGGGCCAGGCGAGCAGTACTTC.

The rearrangement uses TRBV14 and TRBJ1-1; possible D gene TRBD1, 6 bases. Looked up from germline, CDR1 is SGHDN and CDR2 is FVKESK. This CDR3 region has 15 residues. The V gene lost 0 bases and the J gene lost 5 bases, with 13 bases spanning the gap. The CDR3 loop reads CASSQERGLYTEAFF. In DNA form, the CDR3 reads TGTGCCAGCAGCCAAGAGCGGGGGCTTTATACTGAAGCTTTCTTT.